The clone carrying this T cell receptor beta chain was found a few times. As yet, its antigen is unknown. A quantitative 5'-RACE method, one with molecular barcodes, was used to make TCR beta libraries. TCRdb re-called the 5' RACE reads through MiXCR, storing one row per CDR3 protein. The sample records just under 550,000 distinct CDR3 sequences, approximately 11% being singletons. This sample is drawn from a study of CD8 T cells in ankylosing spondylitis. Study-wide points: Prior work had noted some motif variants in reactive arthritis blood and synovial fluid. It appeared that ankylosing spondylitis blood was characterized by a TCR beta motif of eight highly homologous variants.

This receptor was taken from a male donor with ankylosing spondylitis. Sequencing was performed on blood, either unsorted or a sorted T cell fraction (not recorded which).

As DNA, the CDR3 is TGTGCCAGCAGCCAGGGGGCTAGCGGCGGCGAGCAGTACGTC. It specifies CASSQGASGGEQYV. J is TRBJ2-7 and V is TRBV3-1; weak D call: TRBD2 (7 bases). CDR1 is LGHDT and CDR2 is YNNKEL in the germline V gene (reference sequence). The CDR3 runs to 14 residues. Trimming pared 3 bases from V and 6 bases from J, leaving 15 bases between.